The 2 T cell receptor beta chains below all came from one sample that was sequenced in a study of CD8 T cells in Susac syndrome. Reverse transcription of about 0.5 to 1 ug RNA used random hexamers. MiXCR, applied by TCRdb to the immunoSEQ multiplex PCR reads, yields one record per CDR3 protein. The profile shows just under 95,000 distinct CDR3 sequences, roughly 94% of them singletons. Sequencing was carried out using CD4+ T cells from PBMCs. These receptors were taken from a human donor with Susac syndrome.

The rearrangement links TRBV7-9 to TRBJ1-5; D not resolved. Germline lookup yields CDR1 SEHNR and CDR2 FQNEAQ (reference sequence). V lost 5 bases and J lost 4, with 6 bases in between. The CDR3 is 12 amino acids. CDR3 nucleotide sequence: TGTGCCAGCAGCGGGCCAAATCAGCCCCAGCATTTT. It is translated as CASSGPNQPQHF.

V is TRBV11-2 and J is TRBJ2-5; D may be TRBD1 or TRBD2 (5 bases each). CDR3 size: 15 residues. With 4 bases removed from V and 7 bases from J, the gap between germline ends came to 19 bases. Per germline, CDR1 SGHAT and CDR2 FQNNGV. DNA for the CDR3: TGTGCCAGCAGCTGGAGCCGGGACGCCCTGGCGACCCAGTACTTC. Amino acids: CASSWSRDALATQYF.